A selection of T cell receptor beta chains follows, all from one sample in a study of CD8+ T cells in alopecia areata. Profiling relied on immunoSEQ multiplex PCR, and the TCRdb table lists in-frame clones only, not all of them. The data show about 110,000 clones, around 59% seen once. The sequenced sample consisted of CD8+ T cells sorted from blood. Every receptor here comes from a human donor in good health. Each CDR3 is given with its conserved first and last residue. D genes are given only for firm matches. Clone size is given for some rows only: seen once, a few or many times, or a class if the clone is expanded.

d_gene: TRBD1
abundance: .
len: 13
v_gene: TRBV5-6
j_gene: TRBJ2-1
CDR3aa: CASSSGTANEQFF
CDR3nt: TGTGCCAGCAGCTCGGGGACAGCCAATGAGCAGTTCTTC

d_gene: .
abundance: few
len: 14
v_gene: TRBV29-1
j_gene: TRBJ2-3
CDR3aa: CSAVSWGSTDTQYF
CDR3nt: TGCAGCGCCGTCAGTTGGGGGAGCACAGATACGCAGTATTTT

d_gene: .
abundance: .
len: 14
v_gene: TRBV5-6
j_gene: TRBJ1-6
CDR3aa: CASKDGYHNSPLHF
CDR3nt: TGTGCCAGCAAGGACGGTTATCATAATTCACCCCTCCACTTT

d_gene: .
abundance: many
len: 15
v_gene: TRBV11-3
j_gene: TRBJ2-7
CDR3aa: CASSLDGLVGYEQYF
CDR3nt: TGTGCCAGCAGCTTAGACGGTTTGGTCGGCTACGAGCAGTACTTC

d_gene: TRBD1
abundance: once
len: 18
v_gene: TRBV13
j_gene: TRBJ1-1
CDR3aa: CASSLGLLGQGVNTEAFF
CDR3nt: TGTGCCAGCAGCTTAGGCCTATTGGGTCAGGGGGTGAACACTGAAGCTTTCTTT

d_gene: .
abundance: once
len: 15
v_gene: TRBV28
j_gene: TRBJ1-6
CDR3aa: CASSFEFWPNSPLHF
CDR3nt: TGTGCCAGCAGTTTTGAGTTTTGGCCTAATTCACCCCTCCACTTT

d_gene: .
abundance: few
len: 14
v_gene: TRBV6-6
j_gene: TRBJ1-4
CDR3aa: CASSYSQGWEKLFF
CDR3nt: TGTGCCAGCAGTTACAGCCAGGGGTGGGAAAAACTGTTTTTT

d_gene: .
abundance: .
len: 10
v_gene: TRBV25-1
j_gene: TRBJ2-5
CDR3aa: CASSGETQYF
CDR3nt: TGTGCCAGCAGTGGGGAGACCCAGTACTTC

d_gene: .
abundance: .
len: 16
v_gene: TRBV15
j_gene: TRBJ2-3
CDR3aa: CATSRDRGGNTDTQYF
CDR3nt: TGTGCCACCAGCAGAGATCGGGGCGGAAACACAGATACGCAGTATTTT

d_gene: TRBD2
abundance: .
len: 15
v_gene: TRBV5-6
j_gene: TRBJ2-1
CDR3aa: CASSLVRLAGAEQFF
CDR3nt: TGTGCCAGCAGCTTGGTCCGGCTAGCGGGGGCCGAGCAGTTCTTC

d_gene: .
abundance: once
len: 15
v_gene: TRBV19
j_gene: TRBJ1-5
CDR3aa: CASSLTDYSNQPQHF
CDR3nt: TGTGCCAGTAGTTTGACAGATTATAGCAATCAGCCCCAGCATTTT

d_gene: .
abundance: few
len: 14
v_gene: TRBV5-1
j_gene: TRBJ2-7
CDR3aa: CASSLGKAPYEQYF
CDR3nt: TGCGCCAGCAGCTTGGGGAAGGCCCCCTACGAGCAGTACTTC

d_gene: TRBD1
abundance: few
len: 14
v_gene: TRBV28
j_gene: TRBJ1-1
CDR3aa: CASSPGTENTEAFF
CDR3nt: TGTGCCAGCAGCCCCGGGACAGAGAACACTGAAGCTTTCTTT

d_gene: .
abundance: .
len: 13
v_gene: TRBV5-1
j_gene: TRBJ2-1
CDR3aa: CASSLGGLDEQFF
CDR3nt: TGCGCCAGCAGCCTGGGGGGGCTCGATGAGCAGTTCTTC

d_gene: .
abundance: few
len: 14
v_gene: TRBV5-6
j_gene: TRBJ2-1
CDR3aa: CASSLGQHINEQFF
CDR3nt: TGTGCCAGCAGCTTGGGACAGCACATCAATGAGCAGTTCTTC

d_gene: TRBD2
abundance: .
len: 15
v_gene: TRBV27
j_gene: TRBJ2-1
CDR3aa: CASSRGLALYNEQFF
CDR3nt: TGTGCCAGCAGTCGTGGACTAGCGTTATACAATGAGCAGTTCTTC

d_gene: .
abundance: .
len: 14
v_gene: TRBV14
j_gene: TRBJ2-3
CDR3aa: CASSQVRYTDTQYF
CDR3nt: TGTGCCAGCAGCCAAGTTCGATACACAGATACGCAGTATTTT

d_gene: .
abundance: .
len: 15
v_gene: TRBV7-4
j_gene: TRBJ1-2
CDR3aa: CASSLTLPLNYGYTF
CDR3nt: TGTGCCAGCAGCTTAACGTTACCGCTTAACTATGGCTACACCTTC

d_gene: .
abundance: few
len: 16
v_gene: TRBV4-3
j_gene: TRBJ1-1
CDR3aa: CASSQDLSAGGTEAFF
CDR3nt: TGCGCCAGCAGCCAAGATCTATCGGCAGGAGGCACTGAAGCTTTCTTT

d_gene: .
abundance: .
len: 14
v_gene: TRBV5-8
j_gene: TRBJ2-7
CDR3aa: CASSFAGTTYEQYF
CDR3nt: TGTGCCAGCAGCTTCGCCGGCACCACCTACGAGCAGTACTTC

d_gene: .
abundance: once
len: 15
v_gene: TRBV14
j_gene: TRBJ2-7
CDR3aa: CASSQDPGRYYEQYF
CDR3nt: TGTGCCAGCAGCCAGGATCCGGGACGGTACTACGAGCAGTACTTC

d_gene: TRBD2
abundance: few
len: 15
v_gene: TRBV19
j_gene: TRBJ2-1
CDR3aa: CASSPGLAGSNEQFF
CDR3nt: TGTGCCAGTAGCCCCGGGCTAGCGGGGTCCAATGAGCAGTTCTTC

d_gene: .
abundance: few
len: 14
v_gene: TRBV15
j_gene: TRBJ1-4
CDR3aa: CATGREANPEKLFF
CDR3nt: TGTGCCACCGGGAGGGAGGCCAACCCTGAAAAACTGTTTTTT

d_gene: .
abundance: few
len: 14
v_gene: TRBV27
j_gene: TRBJ2-2
CDR3aa: CASSLMWGTGELFF
CDR3nt: TGTGCCAGCAGTTTAATGTGGGGCACCGGGGAGCTGTTTTTT

d_gene: .
abundance: .
len: 15
v_gene: TRBV4-1
j_gene: TRBJ2-3
CDR3aa: CASSQDWRITDTQYF
CDR3nt: TGCGCCAGCAGCCAAGATTGGAGGATCACAGATACGCAGTATTTT

d_gene: .
abundance: .
len: 13
v_gene: TRBV2
j_gene: TRBJ2-1
CDR3aa: CASSVGGVGEQFF
CDR3nt: TGTGCCAGCAGTGTCGGGGGCGTGGGTGAGCAGTTCTTC

d_gene: .
abundance: .
len: 17
v_gene: TRBV4-3
j_gene: TRBJ2-6
CDR3aa: CASSQGTHLSGANVLTF
CDR3nt: TGCGCCAGCAGCCAAGGGACACACCTCTCTGGGGCCAACGTCCTGACTTTC

d_gene: .
abundance: .
len: 12
v_gene: TRBV9
j_gene: TRBJ1-2
CDR3aa: CASSTGNYGHTF
CDR3nt: TGTGCCAGCAGCACAGGGAACTATGGCCACACCTTC

d_gene: .
abundance: .
len: 13
v_gene: TRBV13
j_gene: TRBJ2-4
CDR3aa: CASSVAEQNIQYF
CDR3nt: TGTGCCAGCAGCGTGGCGGAACAAAACATTCAGTACTTC

d_gene: TRBD2
abundance: .
len: 14
v_gene: TRBV2
j_gene: TRBJ2-1
CDR3aa: CASSVWTSGNEQFF
CDR3nt: TGTGCCAGCAGTGTCTGGACTAGCGGAAATGAGCAGTTCTTC